This T cell receptor beta chain was observed in a study of cytomegalovirus exposure and HLA in healthy donors. Researchers ran the PCR with 60 Vbeta and 13 Jbeta primers. Repertoires were generated with immunoSEQ multiplex PCR, while TCRdb's copy carries only in-frame clones and drops some. The table shows some 200,000 clones, with roughly 84% occurring only once. The CDR3 contains 15 residues. V lost 1 base to trimming and J lost 7 bases; unmatched junction nucleotides: 6. The germline CDR1 and CDR2 sequences are SGHRS and YFSETQ. The donors were healthy bone marrow donors. The origin of this receptor is a woman aged 45-59 years in good health and CMV-seropositive. The specimen was PBMCs. The chain combines TRBV5-1 with TRBJ1-2; 11 nucleotides line up with TRBD1. CDR3 DNA: TGCGCCAGCAGCTTGCCCGGGACAGGGGGAGCTGGCTACACCTTC. Protein product: CASSLPGTGGAGYTF.